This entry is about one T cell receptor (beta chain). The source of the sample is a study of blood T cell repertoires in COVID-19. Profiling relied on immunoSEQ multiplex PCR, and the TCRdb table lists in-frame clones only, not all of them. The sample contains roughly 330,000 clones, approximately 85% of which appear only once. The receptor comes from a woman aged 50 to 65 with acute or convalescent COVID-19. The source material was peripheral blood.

The CDR3: CASSLMVRAAGYTF. CDR3 DNA: TGTGCCAGCAGCTTAATGGTCAGGGCGGCTGGCTACACCTTC. The gene calls are TRBV7-8 and TRBJ1-2, with D possibly matching TRBD1 (5 bases). The V gene's germline CDR1 is SGHVS and CDR2 FQNEAQ. This CDR3 is built from 14 residues. Trimming cost V 2 bases and J 7 bases, with 14 bases left between them.